This TCR beta chain was captured in a study of cytomegalovirus exposure and HLA in healthy donors. The V and J ends lost 6 bases and 9 bases, in that order; junction bases with no gene match: 15. CDR1 is MNHEY, CDR2 SVGAGI, per germline. This CDR3 is 15 amino acids long. Study results and caveats: An Asian-associated ancestry cluster reportedly showed fewer N-insertions than the roughly 600-donor mean in a later analysis. Later analysis identified a missense DCLRE1C variant that was linked to TCR beta V- and J-gene trimming. Sequencing likely caused a cluster of highly shared sequence variants.

Everyone who donated was a healthy bone marrow donor. To note about this clone: Its antigen is unidentified.

PCR amplification relied on 60 Vbeta primers (plus 13 Jbeta primers). TCRdb's copy holds only in-frame clones and misses some; the assay was immunoSEQ multiplex PCR. The sample shows some 140,000 clones, around 79% of them seen only once. The TCR sequence derives from a young man in good health and CMV-seronegative. The chain uses TRBV6-5 and TRBJ1-1; 8 bases are a match to TRBD1. The sequencing input was PBMCs. CDR3 loop: CASRTQGGRLGKAFF. DNA for the CDR3: TGTGCCAGCAGAACACAGGGGGGAAGGCTTGGTAAAGCTTTCTTT.